This T cell receptor (beta chain) was profiled in a study of identical twins' blood T cells. Findings of the study overall: Even for out-of-frame TCRbeta, twins reportedly shared V gene usage much more than unrelated donors. Each donor's most abundant TCRbeta clonotypes shared more CDR3 sequences with her twin than unrelated donors.

TCRdb fed the 5' RACE reads into MiXCR, producing one record per CDR3 protein. The data hold 350,000 to 400,000 distinct CDR3 sequences, with about 28% observed a single time. All three twin pairs grew up together with likely shared infections and vaccines. V lost 1 base to trimming and J lost 6 bases, with 7 bases between them. Looked up from germline, CDR1 is MNHNS and CDR2 is SASEGT. The CDR3 covers 13 residues. This clonotype has a count of ten or more. What it recognizes is unknown. Material: PBMCs. This sequence originates from a woman aged 18-49 years in good health. V is TRBV6-1 and J is TRBJ2-1; TRBD1 or TRBD2 may be the D gene (5 bases each). The CDR3 sequence: CASSEGGPNEQFF. In DNA, the CDR3 is TGTGCCAGCAGTGAAGGGGGACCCAATGAGCAGTTCTTC.